This record covers a single TCR beta chain. These data come from a study of control samples from healthy donors and cancer patients. Germline lookup yields CDR1 WNHNN and CDR2 SYGVQD (reference sequence). Trimming cost V 5 bases and J 5 bases; bases outside gene matches: 4. This CDR3 region has 13 residues. TCRdb's copy holds only in-frame clones and misses some; the assay was immunoSEQ multiplex PCR. This table has 150,000 to 190,000 clones, about 93% appearing once. Specimen: blood. The genes are TRBV10-1 and TRBJ1-2; TRBD1 matches 8 bases. This receptor was obtained from a man in his fifties in good health. The CDR3 reads CASSPDREYGYTF. The CDR3 DNA is TGCGCCAGCAGTCCGGACAGGGAATATGGCTACACCTTC.